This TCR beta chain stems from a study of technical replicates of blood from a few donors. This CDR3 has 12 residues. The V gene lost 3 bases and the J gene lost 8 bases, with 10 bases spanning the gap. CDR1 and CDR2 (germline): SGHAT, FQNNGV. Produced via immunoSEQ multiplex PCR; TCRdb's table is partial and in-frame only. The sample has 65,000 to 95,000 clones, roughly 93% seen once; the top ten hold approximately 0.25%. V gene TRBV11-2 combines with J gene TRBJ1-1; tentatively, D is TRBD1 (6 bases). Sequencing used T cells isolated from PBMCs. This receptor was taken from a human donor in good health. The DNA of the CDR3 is TGTGCCAGCAGCTTGGTAGGGACAGAAGCTTTCTTT. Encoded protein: CASSLVGTEAFF.